This T cell receptor beta chain stems from a study of CD8 T cells in Susac syndrome. The CD8+ and CD4+ T cells were isolated magnetically using a negative isolation approach, whereas the TEMRA cells were enriched by FACS. Germline loops: CDR1 SGHTA, CDR2 FQGTGA. V was pared by 0 bases and J by 7 bases, with 13 bases between. The CDR3 is 15 amino acids. Reverse transcription of 0.5 to 1 ug RNA was performed with random hexamers. Amplification of TCR beta CDR3 across 54 Vbeta and 13 Jbeta was performed with immunoSEQ multiplex PCR. In TCRdb, the immunoSEQ multiplex PCR reads were re-called with MiXCR into one record per CDR3 protein. The table lists about 140,000 distinct CDR3 sequences, roughly 95% of them singletons, with about 0.11% in the top ten.

This chain uses TRBV7-3 with TRBJ2-1; weak D call: TRBD2 (6 bases). This receptor was obtained from a human donor with multiple sclerosis. The sequencing sample was made of CD4+ T cells from PBMCs. Here the CDR3 reads CASSLTTGRRNEQFF. The CDR3 DNA sequence: TGTGCCAGCAGCTTAACGACTGGGAGGAGGAATGAGCAGTTCTTC.